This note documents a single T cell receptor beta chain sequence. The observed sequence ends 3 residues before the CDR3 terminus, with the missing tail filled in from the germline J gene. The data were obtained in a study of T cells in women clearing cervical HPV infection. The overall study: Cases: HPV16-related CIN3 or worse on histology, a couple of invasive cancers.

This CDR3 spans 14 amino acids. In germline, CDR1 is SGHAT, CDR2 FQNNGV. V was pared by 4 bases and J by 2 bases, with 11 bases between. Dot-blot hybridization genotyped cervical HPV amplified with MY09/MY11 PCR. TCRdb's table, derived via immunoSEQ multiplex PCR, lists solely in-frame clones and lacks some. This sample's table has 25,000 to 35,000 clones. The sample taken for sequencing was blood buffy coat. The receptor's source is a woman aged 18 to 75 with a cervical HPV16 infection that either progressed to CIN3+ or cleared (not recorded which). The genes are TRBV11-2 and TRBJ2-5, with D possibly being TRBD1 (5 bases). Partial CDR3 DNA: TGTGCCAGCAGCTCACCAAGACAGCAAGAGACC. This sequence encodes CASSSPRQQET. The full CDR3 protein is CASSSPRQQETQYF.